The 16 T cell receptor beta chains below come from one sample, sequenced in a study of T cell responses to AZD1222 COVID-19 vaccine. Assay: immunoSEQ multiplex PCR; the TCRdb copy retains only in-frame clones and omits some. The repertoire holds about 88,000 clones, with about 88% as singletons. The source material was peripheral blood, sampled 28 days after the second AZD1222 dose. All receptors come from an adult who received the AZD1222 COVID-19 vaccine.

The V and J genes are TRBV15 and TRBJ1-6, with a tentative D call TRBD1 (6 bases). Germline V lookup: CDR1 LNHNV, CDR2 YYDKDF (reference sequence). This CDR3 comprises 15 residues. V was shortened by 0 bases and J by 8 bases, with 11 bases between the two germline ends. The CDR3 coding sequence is TGTGCCACCAGCAGAGATCAGGGGAGATATTCACCCCTCCACTTT. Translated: CATSRDQGRYSPLHF.

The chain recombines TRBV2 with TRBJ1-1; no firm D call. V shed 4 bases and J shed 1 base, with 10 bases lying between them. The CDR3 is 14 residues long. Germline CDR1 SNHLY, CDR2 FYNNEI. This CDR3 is CASSVDGSNTEAFF. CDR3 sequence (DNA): TGTGCCAGCAGTGTGGATGGGTCGAACACTGAAGCTTTCTTT.

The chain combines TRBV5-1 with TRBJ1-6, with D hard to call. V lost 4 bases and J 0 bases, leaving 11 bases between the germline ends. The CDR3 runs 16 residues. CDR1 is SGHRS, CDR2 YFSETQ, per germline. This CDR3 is CASSADVSSYNSPLHF. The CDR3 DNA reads TGCGCCAGCAGCGCGGATGTAAGCTCCTATAATTCACCCCTCCACTTT.

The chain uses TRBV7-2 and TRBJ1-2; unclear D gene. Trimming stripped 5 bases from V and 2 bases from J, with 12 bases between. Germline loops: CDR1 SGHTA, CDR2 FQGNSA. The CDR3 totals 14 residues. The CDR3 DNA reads TGTGCCAGCAGCCCTCGGACGGGGAACTATGGCTACACCTTC. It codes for CASSPRTGNYGYTF.

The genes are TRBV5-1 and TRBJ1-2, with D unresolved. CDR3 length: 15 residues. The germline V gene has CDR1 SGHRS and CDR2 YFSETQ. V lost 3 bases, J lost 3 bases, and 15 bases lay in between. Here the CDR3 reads CASSSGGGEDYGYTF. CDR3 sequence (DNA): TGCGCCAGCAGCTCGGGAGGTGGGGAAGACTATGGCTACACCTTC.

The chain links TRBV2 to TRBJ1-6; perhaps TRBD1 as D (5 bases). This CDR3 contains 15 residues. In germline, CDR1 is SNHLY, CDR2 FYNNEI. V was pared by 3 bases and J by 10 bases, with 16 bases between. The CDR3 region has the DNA TGTGCCAGCAGTGAGGGTGTGGCAGGGTCCTCACCCCTCCACTTT. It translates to CASSEGVAGSSPLHF.

Here the CDR3 DNA reads TGTGCCAGCAGTTTATCGTGGGGACAGGGGAACAATCAGCCCCAGCATTTT. This sequence encodes CASSLSWGQGNNQPQHF. The genes are TRBV27 and TRBJ1-5, with TRBD1 identical over 10 bases. The J segment lost 3 bases and the V segment lost 0 bases, leaving 5 bases of the junction unmatched. The germline V gene encodes CDR1 MNHEY and CDR2 SMNVEV (reference sequence). The CDR3 has 17 amino acids.

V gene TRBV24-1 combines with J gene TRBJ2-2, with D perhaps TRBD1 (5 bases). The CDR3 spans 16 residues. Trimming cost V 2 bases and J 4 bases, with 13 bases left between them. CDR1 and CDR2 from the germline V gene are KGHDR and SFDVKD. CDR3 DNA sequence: TGTGCCACCAGTGATTCGAGAGCCCAGGGCACCGGGGAGCTGTTTTTT. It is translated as CATSDSRAQGTGELFF.

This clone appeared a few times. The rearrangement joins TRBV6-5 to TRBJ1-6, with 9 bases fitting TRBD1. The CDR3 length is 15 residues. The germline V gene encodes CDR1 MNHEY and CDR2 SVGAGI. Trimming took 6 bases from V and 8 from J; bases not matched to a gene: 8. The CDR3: CASREPGQGDSPLHF. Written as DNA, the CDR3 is TGTGCCAGCAGGGAGCCGGGACAGGGCGATTCACCCCTCCACTTT.

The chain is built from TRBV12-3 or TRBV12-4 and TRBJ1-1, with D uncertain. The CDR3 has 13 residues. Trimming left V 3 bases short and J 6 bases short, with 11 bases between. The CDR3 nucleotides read TGTGCCAGCAGTTTCTCCATTAAGGCTGAAGCTTTCTTT. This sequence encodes CASSFSIKAEAFF.

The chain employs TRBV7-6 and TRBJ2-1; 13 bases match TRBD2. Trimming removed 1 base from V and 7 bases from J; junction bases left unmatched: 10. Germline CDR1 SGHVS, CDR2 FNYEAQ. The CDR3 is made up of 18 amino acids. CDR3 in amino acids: CASSLDGTSGGALNEQFF. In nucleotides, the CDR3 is TGTGCCAGCAGCTTAGACGGCACTAGCGGGGGGGCCTTGAATGAGCAGTTCTTC.

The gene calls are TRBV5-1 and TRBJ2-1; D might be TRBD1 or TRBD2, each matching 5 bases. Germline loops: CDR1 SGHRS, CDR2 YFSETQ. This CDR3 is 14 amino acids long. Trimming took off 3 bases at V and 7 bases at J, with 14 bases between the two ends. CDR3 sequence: CASSWDGTANEQFF. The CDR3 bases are TGCGCCAGCAGCTGGGACGGGACCGCGAATGAGCAGTTCTTC.

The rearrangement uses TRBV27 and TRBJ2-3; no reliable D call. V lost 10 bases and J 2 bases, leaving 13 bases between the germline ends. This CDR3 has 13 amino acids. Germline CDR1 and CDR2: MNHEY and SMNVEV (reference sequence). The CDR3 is CATRPVPTDTQYF. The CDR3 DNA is TGTGCCACCCGCCCAGTCCCCACAGATACGCAGTATTTT.

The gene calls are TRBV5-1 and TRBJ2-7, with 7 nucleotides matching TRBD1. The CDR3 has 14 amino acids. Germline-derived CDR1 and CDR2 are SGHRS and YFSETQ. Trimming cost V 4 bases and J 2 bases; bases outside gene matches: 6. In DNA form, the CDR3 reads TGCGCCAGCAGCCCGGGACAGCCTACCTACGAGCAGTACTTC. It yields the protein CASSPGQPTYEQYF. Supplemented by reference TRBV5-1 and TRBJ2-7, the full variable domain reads KAGVTQTPRYLIKTRGQQVTLSCSPISGHRSVSWYQQTPGQGLQFLFEYFSETQRNKGNFPGRFSGRQFSNSRSEMNVSTLELGDSALYLCASSPGQPTYEQYFGPGTRLTVT.

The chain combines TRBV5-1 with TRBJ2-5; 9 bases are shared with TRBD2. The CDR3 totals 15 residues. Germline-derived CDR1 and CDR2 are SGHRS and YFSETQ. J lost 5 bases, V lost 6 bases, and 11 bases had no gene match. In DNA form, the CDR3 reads TGCGCCAGCACCGACGGCGCGGGGGGGTTGGAGACCCAGTACTTC. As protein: CASTDGAGGLETQYF.

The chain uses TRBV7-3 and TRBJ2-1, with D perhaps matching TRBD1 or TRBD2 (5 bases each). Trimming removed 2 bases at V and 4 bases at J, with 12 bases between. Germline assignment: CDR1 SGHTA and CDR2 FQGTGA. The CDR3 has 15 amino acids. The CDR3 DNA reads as TGTGCCAGCAGCTTAGGTCTGGGACGGTACAATGAGCAGTTCTTC. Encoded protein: CASSLGLGRYNEQFF.